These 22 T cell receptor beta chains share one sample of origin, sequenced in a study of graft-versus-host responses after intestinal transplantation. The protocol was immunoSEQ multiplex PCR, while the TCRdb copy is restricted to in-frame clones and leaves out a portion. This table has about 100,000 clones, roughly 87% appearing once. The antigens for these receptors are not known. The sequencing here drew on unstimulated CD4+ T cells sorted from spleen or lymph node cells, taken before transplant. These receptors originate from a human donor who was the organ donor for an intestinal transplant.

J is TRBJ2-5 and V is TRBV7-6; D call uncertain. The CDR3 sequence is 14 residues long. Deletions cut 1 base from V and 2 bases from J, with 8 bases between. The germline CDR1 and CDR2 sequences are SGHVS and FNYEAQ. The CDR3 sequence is CASSLGNRQETQYF. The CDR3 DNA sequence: TGTGCCAGCAGCTTAGGTAACCGACAAGAGACCCAGTACTTC.

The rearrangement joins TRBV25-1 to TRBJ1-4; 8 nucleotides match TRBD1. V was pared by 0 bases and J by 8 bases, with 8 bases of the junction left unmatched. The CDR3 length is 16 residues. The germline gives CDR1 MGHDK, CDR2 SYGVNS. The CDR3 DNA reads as TGTGCCAGCAGTGAATATAAGAGCAGGGGGCGGGAAAAACTGTTTTTT. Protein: CASSEYKSRGREKLFF.

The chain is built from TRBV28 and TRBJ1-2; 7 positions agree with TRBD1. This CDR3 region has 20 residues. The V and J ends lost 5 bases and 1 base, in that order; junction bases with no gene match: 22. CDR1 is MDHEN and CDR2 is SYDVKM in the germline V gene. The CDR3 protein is CASSTFRRDSKYRGNYGYTF. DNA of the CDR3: TGTGCCAGCAGTACCTTCCGGAGGGACTCAAAGTACAGGGGTAACTATGGCTACACCTTC.

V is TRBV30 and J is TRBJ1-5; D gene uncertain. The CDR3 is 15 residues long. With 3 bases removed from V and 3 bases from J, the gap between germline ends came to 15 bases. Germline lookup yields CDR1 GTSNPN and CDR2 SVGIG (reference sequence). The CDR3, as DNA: TGTGCCTGGAGGCACTTGGACGGTCTCAATCAGCCCCAGCATTTT. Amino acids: CAWRHLDGLNQPQHF.

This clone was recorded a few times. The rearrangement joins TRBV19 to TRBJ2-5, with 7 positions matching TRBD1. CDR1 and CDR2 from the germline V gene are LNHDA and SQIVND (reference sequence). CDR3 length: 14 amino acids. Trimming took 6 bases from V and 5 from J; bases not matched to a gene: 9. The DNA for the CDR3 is TGTGCCAGTAGCGAGACAGGGTGGTACGAGACCCAGTACTTC. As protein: CASSETGWYETQYF.

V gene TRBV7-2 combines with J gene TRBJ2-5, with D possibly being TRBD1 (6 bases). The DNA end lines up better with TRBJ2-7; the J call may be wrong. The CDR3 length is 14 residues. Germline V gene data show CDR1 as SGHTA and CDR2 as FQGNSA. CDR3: CASSQQGSSYEQYF. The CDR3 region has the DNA TGTGCCAGCAGCCAACAGGGAAGCTCCTACGAGCAGTACTTC.

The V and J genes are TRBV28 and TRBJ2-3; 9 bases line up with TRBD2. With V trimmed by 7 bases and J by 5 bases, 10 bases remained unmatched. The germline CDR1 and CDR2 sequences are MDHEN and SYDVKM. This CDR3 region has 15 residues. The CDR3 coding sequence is TGTGCCAGCACCCAGGACGCGGGGGGGTTAGATACGCAGTATTTT. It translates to CASTQDAGGLDTQYF.

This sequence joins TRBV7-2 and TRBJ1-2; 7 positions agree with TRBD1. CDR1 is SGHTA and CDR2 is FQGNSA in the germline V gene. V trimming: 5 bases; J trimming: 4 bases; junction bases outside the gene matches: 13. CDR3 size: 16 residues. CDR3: CASSPLGQGGSYGYTF. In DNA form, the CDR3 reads TGTGCCAGCAGCCCCCTCGGGCAGGGGGGGAGCTATGGCTACACCTTC.

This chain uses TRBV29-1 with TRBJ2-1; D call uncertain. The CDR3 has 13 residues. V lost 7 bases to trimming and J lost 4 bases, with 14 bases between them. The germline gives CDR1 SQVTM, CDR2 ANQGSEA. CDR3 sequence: CSAVPELYNEQFF. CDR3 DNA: TGCAGCGCAGTGCCAGAACTTTACAATGAGCAGTTCTTC.

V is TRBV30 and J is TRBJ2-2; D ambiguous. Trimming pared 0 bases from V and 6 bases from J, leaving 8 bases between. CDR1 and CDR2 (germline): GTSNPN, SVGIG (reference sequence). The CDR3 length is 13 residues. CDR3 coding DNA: TGTGCCTGGAGTGTACGACCTCCCGGGGAGCTGTTTTTT. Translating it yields CAWSVRPPGELFF.

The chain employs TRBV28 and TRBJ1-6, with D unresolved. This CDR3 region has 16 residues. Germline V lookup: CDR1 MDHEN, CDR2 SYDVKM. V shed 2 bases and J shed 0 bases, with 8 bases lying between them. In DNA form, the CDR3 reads TGTGCCAGCAGTTTACCAGGTAGCTCCTATAATTCACCCCTCCACTTT. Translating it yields CASSLPGSSYNSPLHF.

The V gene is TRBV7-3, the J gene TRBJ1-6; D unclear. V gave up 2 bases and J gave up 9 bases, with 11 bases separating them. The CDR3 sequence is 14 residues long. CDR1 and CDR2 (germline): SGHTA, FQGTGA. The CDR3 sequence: CASSLGAGSSPLHF. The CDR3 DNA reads TGTGCCAGCAGCTTAGGTGCAGGTTCTTCACCCCTCCACTTT.

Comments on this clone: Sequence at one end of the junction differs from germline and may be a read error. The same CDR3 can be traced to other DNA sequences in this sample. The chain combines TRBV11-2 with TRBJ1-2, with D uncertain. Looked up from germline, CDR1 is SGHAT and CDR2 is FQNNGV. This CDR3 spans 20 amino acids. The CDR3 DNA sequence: TGTGCCAGCAGTTTAGACCGGTTGCAGCGAGAGAGTTCGTCTCTCTATGGCTACACCTTC. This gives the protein CASSLDRLQRESSSLYGYTF.

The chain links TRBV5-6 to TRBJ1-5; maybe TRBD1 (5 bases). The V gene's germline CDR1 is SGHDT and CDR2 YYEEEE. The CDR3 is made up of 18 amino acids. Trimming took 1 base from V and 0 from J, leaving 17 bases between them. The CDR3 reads CASSLWGRIPYSNQPQHF. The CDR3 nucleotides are TGTGCCAGCAGCTTGTGGGGCCGGATCCCCTATAGCAATCAGCCCCAGCATTTT.

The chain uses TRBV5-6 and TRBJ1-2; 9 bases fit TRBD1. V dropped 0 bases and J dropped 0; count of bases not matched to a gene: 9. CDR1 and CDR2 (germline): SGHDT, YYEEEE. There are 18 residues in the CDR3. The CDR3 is CASSLGERDRAANYGYTF. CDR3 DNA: TGTGCCAGCAGCTTGGGGGAGCGGGACAGGGCCGCTAACTATGGCTACACCTTC.

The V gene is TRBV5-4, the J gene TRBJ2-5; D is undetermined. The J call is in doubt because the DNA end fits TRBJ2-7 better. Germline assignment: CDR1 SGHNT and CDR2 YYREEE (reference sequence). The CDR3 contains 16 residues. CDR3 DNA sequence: TGTGCCAGCAGCTTGGCCGTCACCCTAAGCTCCTACGAGCAGTACTTC. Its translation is CASSLAVTLSSYEQYF.

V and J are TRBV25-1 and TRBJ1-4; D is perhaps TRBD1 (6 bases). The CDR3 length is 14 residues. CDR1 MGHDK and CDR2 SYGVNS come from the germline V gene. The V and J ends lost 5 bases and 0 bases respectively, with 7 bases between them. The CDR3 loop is CASSHRATNEKLFF. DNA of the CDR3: TGTGCCAGCAGTCACAGGGCAACTAATGAAAAACTGTTTTTT.

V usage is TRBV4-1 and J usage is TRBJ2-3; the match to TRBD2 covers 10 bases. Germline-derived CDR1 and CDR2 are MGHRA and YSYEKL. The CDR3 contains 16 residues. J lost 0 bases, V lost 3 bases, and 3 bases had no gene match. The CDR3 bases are TGCGCCAGCAGCCACGGGACTAGCGATAGCACAGATACGCAGTATTTT. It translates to CASSHGTSDSTDTQYF.

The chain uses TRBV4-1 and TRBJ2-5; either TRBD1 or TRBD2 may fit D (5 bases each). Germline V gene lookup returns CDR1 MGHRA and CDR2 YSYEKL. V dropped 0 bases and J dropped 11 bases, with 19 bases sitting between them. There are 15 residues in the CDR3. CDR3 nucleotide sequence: TGCGCCAGCAGCCAAGAAGGGGCGGGCAGGGCGCAGCAGTACTTC. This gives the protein CASSQEGAGRAQQYF.

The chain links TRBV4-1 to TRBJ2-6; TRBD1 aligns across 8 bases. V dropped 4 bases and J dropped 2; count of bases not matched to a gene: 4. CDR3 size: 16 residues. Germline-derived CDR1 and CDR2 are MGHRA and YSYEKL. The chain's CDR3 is CASSRATGAGANVLTF. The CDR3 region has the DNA TGCGCCAGCAGCCGGGCGACAGGGGCTGGGGCCAACGTCCTGACTTTC.

This CDR3 is CASTVKRGRDTQYF. The CDR3 nucleotides are TGTGCCAGCACGGTCAAGCGGGGACGAGATACGCAGTATTTT. The chain links TRBV7-2 to TRBJ2-3; the match to TRBD2 covers 7 bases. There are 14 residues in the CDR3. V lost 7 bases to trimming and J lost 5 bases; unmatched junction nucleotides: 9. Germline-derived CDR1 and CDR2 are SGHTA and FQGNSA. Looking up the rest from reference TRBV7-2 and TRBJ2-3 gives the full variable domain: GAGVSQSPSNKVTEKGKDVELRCDPISGHTALYWYRQSLGQGLEFLIYFQGNSAPDKSGLPSDRFSAERTGGSVSTLTIQRTQQEDSAVYLCASTVKRGRDTQYFGPGTRLTVL.

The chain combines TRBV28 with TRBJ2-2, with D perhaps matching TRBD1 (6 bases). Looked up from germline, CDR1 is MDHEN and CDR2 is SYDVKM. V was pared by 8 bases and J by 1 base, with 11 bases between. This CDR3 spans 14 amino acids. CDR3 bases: TGTGCCAGCCACACAGGGAGGAACACCGGGGAGCTGTTTTTT. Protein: CASHTGRNTGELFF.